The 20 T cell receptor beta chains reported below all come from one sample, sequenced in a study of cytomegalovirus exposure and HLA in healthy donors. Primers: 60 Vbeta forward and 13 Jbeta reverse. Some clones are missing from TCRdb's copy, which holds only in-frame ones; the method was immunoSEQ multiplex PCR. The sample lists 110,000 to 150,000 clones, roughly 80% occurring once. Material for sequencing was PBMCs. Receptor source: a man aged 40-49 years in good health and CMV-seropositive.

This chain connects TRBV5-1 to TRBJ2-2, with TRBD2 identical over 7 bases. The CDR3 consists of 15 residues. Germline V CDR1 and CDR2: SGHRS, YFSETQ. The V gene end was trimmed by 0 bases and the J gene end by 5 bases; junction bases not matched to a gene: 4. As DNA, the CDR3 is TGCGCCAGCAGCTTGGGGCCCGGGGGGACCGGGGAGCTGTTTTTT. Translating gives CASSLGPGGTGELFF.

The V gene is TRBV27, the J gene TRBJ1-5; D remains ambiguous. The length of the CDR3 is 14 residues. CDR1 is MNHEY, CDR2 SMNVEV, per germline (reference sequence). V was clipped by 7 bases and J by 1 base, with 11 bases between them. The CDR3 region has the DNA TGTGCCAGCACCCAAGGCGGCAGCAATCAGCCCCAGCATTTT. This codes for CASTQGGSNQPQHF.

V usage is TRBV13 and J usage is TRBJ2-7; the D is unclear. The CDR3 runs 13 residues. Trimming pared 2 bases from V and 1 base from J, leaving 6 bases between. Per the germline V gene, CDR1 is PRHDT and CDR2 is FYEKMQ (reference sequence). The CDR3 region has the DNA TGTGCCAGCAGCTTACGTGAGTCCTACGAGCAGTACTTC. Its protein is CASSLRESYEQYF.

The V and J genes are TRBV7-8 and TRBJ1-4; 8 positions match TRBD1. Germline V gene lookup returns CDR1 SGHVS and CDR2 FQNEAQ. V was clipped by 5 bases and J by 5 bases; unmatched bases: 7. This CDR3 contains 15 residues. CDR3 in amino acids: CASSGWTGRNEKLFF. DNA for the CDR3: TGTGCCAGCAGCGGATGGACAGGGAGAAATGAAAAACTGTTTTTT.

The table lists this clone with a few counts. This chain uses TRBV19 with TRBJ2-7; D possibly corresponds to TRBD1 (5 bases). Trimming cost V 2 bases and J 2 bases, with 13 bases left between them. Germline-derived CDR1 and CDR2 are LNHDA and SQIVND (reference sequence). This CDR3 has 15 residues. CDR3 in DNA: TGTGCCAGTAGTATAAAGGCAGGGTCAACCTACGAGCAGTACTTC. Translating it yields CASSIKAGSTYEQYF.

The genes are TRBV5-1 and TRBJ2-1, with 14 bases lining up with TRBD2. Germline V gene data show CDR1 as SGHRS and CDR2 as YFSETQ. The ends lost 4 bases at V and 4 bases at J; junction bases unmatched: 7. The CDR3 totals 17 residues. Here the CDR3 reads CASSPGGLAGEYNEQFF. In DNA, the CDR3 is TGCGCCAGCAGCCCTGGGGGACTAGCGGGAGAGTACAATGAGCAGTTCTTC.

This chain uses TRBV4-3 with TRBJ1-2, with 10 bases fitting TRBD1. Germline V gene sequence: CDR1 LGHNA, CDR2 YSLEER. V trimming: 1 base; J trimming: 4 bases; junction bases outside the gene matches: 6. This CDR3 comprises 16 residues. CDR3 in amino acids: CASSQGVGTGAYGYTF. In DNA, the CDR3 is TGCGCCAGCAGCCAAGGGGTCGGGACAGGGGCCTATGGCTACACCTTC.

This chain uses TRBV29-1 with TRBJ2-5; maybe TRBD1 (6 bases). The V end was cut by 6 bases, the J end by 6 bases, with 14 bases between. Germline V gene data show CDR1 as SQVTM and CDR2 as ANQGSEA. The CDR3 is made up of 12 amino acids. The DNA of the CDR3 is TGCAGCGTGAGCCGGGACAAGAAGACCCAGTACTTC. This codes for CSVSRDKKTQYF.

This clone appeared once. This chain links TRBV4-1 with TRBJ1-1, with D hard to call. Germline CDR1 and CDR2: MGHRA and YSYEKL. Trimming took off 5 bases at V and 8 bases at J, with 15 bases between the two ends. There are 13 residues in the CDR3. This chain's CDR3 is CASSVLEGAEAFF. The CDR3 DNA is TGCGCCAGCAGCGTTTTGGAGGGTGCAGAAGCTTTCTTT.

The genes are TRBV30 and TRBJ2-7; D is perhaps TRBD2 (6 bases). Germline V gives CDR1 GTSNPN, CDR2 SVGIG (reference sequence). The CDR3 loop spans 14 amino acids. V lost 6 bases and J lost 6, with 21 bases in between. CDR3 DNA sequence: TGTGCCTGTGCTCCCCAGCCGGGGGTCGGCGAGCAGTACTTC. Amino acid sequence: CACAPQPGVGEQYF.

The DNA for the CDR3 is TGTGCCAGCAGTCCAGGACAGGTCTCCTACGAGCAGTACTTC. It codes for CASSPGQVSYEQYF. The chain is built from TRBV6-5 and TRBJ2-5; TRBD1 agrees at 7 bases. The J call is in doubt because the DNA end fits TRBJ2-7 better. This CDR3 region has 14 residues. Germline CDR1 is MNHEY and CDR2 is SVGAGI.

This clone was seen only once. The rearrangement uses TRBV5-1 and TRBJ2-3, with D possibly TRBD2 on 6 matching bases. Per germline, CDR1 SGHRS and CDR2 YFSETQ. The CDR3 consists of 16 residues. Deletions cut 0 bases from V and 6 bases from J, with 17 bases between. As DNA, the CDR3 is TGCGCCAGCAGCTTGGGGTGGCGGGGAAGAACTGATACGCAGTATTTT. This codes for CASSLGWRGRTDTQYF.

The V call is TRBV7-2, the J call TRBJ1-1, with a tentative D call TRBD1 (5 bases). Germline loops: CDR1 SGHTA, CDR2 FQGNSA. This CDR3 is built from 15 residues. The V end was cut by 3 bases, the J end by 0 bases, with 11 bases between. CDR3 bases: TGTGCCAGCAGCTTTGCAGGGACTATGAACACTGAAGCTTTCTTT. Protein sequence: CASSFAGTMNTEAFF.

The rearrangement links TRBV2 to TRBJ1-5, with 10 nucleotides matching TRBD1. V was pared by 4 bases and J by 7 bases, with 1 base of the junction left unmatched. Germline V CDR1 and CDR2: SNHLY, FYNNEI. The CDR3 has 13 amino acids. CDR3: CASSVTGGQPQHF. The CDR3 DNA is TGTGCCAGCAGTGTGACAGGGGGCCAGCCCCAGCATTTT.

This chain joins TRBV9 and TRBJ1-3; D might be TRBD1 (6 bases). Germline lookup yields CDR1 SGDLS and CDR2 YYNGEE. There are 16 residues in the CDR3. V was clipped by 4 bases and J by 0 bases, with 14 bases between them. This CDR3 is CASSPRGASSGNTIYF. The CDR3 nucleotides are TGTGCCAGCAGCCCCCGGGGGGCCAGCTCTGGAAACACCATATATTTT.

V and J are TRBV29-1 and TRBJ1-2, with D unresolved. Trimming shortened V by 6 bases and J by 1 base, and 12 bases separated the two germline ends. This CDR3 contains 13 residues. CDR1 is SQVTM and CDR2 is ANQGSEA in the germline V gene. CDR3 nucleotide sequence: TGCAGCGTACGTCGGGGAGGTAACTATGGCTACACCTTC. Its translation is CSVRRGGNYGYTF.

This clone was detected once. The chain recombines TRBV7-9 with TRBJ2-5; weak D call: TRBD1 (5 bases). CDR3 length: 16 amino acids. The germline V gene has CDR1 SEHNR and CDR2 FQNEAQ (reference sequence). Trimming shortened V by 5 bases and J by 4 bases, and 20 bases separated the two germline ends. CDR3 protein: CASSPRSREDRETQYF. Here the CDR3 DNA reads TGTGCCAGCAGCCCCCGCTCCAGGGAAGACCGAGAGACCCAGTACTTC.

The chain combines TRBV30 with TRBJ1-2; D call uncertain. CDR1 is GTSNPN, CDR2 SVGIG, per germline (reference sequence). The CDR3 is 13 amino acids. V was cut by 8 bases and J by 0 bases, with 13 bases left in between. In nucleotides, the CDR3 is TGTGCCCGAGCGGACCGCGCTAACTATGGCTACACCTTC. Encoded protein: CARADRANYGYTF.

CDR3 loop: CASSSRDRGGETQYF. CDR3 bases: TGTGCCAGCAGCTCCCGGGACAGGGGAGGAGAGACCCAGTACTTC. The chain couples TRBV7-2 to TRBJ2-5, with TRBD1 matching over 10 bases. The J segment lost 4 bases and the V segment lost 4 bases, leaving 6 bases of the junction unmatched. CDR1 and CDR2 (germline): SGHTA, FQGNSA. CDR3 size: 15 residues.

The CDR3 sequence: CASSPRTGNHPHGNYGYTF. The CDR3 coding sequence is TGCGCCAGCAGTCCTAGGACAGGGAACCACCCCCACGGGAACTATGGCTACACCTTC. The rearrangement joins TRBV23-1 to TRBJ1-2; 8 bases are a match to TRBD1. TRBV23-1 is known as an ORF, though its function is uncertain. The CDR3 sequence is 19 residues long. Unmatched junction bases numbered 18, after V lost 4 bases and J lost 2 bases.